This T cell receptor (beta chain) was sequenced for a study of cytomegalovirus exposure and HLA in healthy donors. The CDR3 length is 16 residues. With V trimmed by 2 bases and J by 9 bases, 8 bases remained unmatched. From germline, CDR1 is SGHTA and CDR2 FQGNSA. Vbeta (60) and Jbeta (13) primers were used in the PCR. The repertoire was sequenced with immunoSEQ multiplex PCR; TCRdb's copy has only in-frame clones and lacks some. The table records some 120,000 clones, more than 80% of them present only once. The chain joins TRBV7-2 to TRBJ2-1; 12 nucleotides align to TRBD2. Material for sequencing was PBMCs. The TCR originated in a young man in good health and CMV-seronegative. CDR3 in DNA: TGTGCCAGCAGCTTAAGACTAGCGGGAGTCTTGCGTGAGCAGTTCTTC. This translates into CASSLRLAGVLREQFF.